The T cell receptor (beta chain) under discussion was sequenced for a study of blood T cell repertoires in COVID-19. Study overall: Whether acute or convalescent, the COVID-19 samples came from the United States, Italy and Spain. T cells, B-cell-depleted T cells, or PBMCs provided the cDNA or gDNA that served as material.

This clone has only one observation. Enrollment of patients from Seattle took place during active infection, with longitudinal follow-up. Here immunoSEQ multiplex PCR was the method, and the copy in TCRdb shows in-frame clones only, minus some. The table has fewer than 200,000 clones, 80% to 90% seen once. CDR1 MDHEN and CDR2 SYDVKM come from the germline V gene. V lost 7 bases and J 0 bases, leaving 18 bases between the germline ends. The length of the CDR3 is 16 residues. Sequenced material: peripheral blood. The source of this sequence is a woman in her seventies with COVID-19, enrolled during active disease. The chain employs TRBV28 and TRBJ2-5; a possible D gene is TRBD2 (7 bases). This CDR3 is CASTLPGGSDQETQYF. CDR3 nucleotides: TGTGCCAGCACCCTACCGGGGGGCAGTGACCAAGAGACCCAGTACTTC.